Shown below are 3 T cell receptor beta chains from a single sample sequenced in a study of vaccination and CD4 T cells after COVID-19. Cultured CD4+ T cell DNA underwent sequencing with the Oncomine TCR Beta short-read assay. In TCRdb, the PCR reads were re-called with MiXCR into one record per CDR3 protein. The sample shows 10,000 to 15,000 distinct CDR3 sequences, 50% of them seen only once. Treatment noted: roughly nine-day PBMC culture with coronavirus spike peptide pools or control peptides (ViraFEST assay). For these receptors, no antigen is known. The sequenced material came from CD4+ T cells from blood, cultured in vitro. Every receptor here comes from a human donor who had recovered from COVID-19.

The J gene is TRBJ2-3, the V gene TRBV5-4; D may match TRBD1 or TRBD2 (6 bases each). The CDR3 sequence is 16 residues long. V shed 5 bases and J shed 6 bases, with 22 bases lying between them. CDR1 and CDR2 from the germline V gene are SGHNT and YYREEE (reference sequence). The CDR3 bases are TGTGCCAGCAGTGAAGACCTAAGGGGGGCCGGGGATACGCAGTATTTT. This gives the protein CASSEDLRGAGDTQYF. Full variable domain (rest looked up from reference TRBV5-4 and TRBJ2-3): ETGVTQSPTHLIKTRGQQVTLRCSSQSGHNTVSWYQQALGQGPQFIFQYYREEENGRGNFPPRFSGLQFPNYSSELNVNALELDDSALYLCASSEDLRGAGDTQYFGPGTRLTVL.

The rearrangement uses TRBV7-9 and TRBJ1-3; D is unresolved. The germline V and J ends were trimmed by 6 bases and 9 bases, with 9 bases remaining between them. Germline CDR1 SEHNR, CDR2 FQNEAQ (reference sequence). The CDR3 consists of 11 residues. CDR3 sequence: CASSSIPTIYF. DNA of the CDR3: TGTGCCAGCAGTTCCATTCCCACCATATATTTT.

The chain carries TRBV10-3 and TRBJ1-5; D remains ambiguous. The CDR3 loop spans 14 amino acids. Germline V CDR1 and CDR2: ENHRY, SYGVKD. The ends were cut back, 5 bases at V and 2 bases at J, with 10 bases in the middle. In DNA, the CDR3 is TGTGCCATCAGTTCTGGAGCAGGCAATCAGCCCCAGCATTTT. This gives the protein CAISSGAGNQPQHF.